These T cell receptor beta chains were read from a single sample in a study of T cells after somatic rescue of genetic block. Assay used: immunoSEQ multiplex PCR; TCRdb lists only in-frame clones, some missing. There are just over 8,000 clones in the sample; roughly 80% occur only once, and roughly 23% lies in the top ten. The specimen sequenced was peripheral blood mononuclear cells (PBMCs). Receptors originate from a boy aged 5-17 years. Each CDR3 is given with its conserved first and last residue. Only some rows state a clone size, as once, few, many or a class for expanded clones.

TRBV5-1 NA CASSLFPSYGYTF
TRBV4-1 NA CASSQGTGLAGVWNEQFF
TRBV2 once CASINTGELFF
TRBV5-1 NA CASSQVQGYGYTF
TRBV11-3 NA CASSGQTGINQETQYF
TRBV2 few CASRAGPNEKLFF
TRBV4-3 NA CASSQAGEKLFF
TRBV29-1 NA CSVGTGSTDTQYF
TRBV2 NA CASSAGQQSYEQYF
TRBV4-1 few CASSQAWGLGANVLTF
TRBV15 few CATSRSQLAGAYYNEQFF
TRBV29-1 NA CSVEAGEREKLFF
TRBV9 NA CASSVRSWPGDYGYTF
TRBV15 NA CATSSAGTAYEQYF
TRBV9 NA CASSVVGTEAFF
TRBV19 NA CASSIATSGREQYF
TRBV28 NA CASSFPWGDFNQPQHF
TRBV9 NA CASSLPGGNYNEQFF
TRBV7-3 NA CASSFTGGGETQYF
TRBV6-6 NA CASSLVGPGTGELFF
TRBV7-3 NA CASSLRGAGEQYF
TRBV5-4 NA CASSPGQGNIQAYEQYF
TRBV7-9 few CASSSPGGRLKDTQYF
TRBV27 NA CASIGGRWETQYF
TRBV9 NA CASSVAGAQETQYF
TRBV7-9 NA CASSLSLEPQHF
TRBV15 few CATSRGGTAGNLNYGYTF
TRBV28 NA CASRWGEGHEQYF
TRBV4-1 NA CASSFNIDQGPRPSNQPQHF
TRBV5-4 NA CASSLVNEQYF
TRBV5-4 NA CASSPGTGPGETQYF
TRBV9 few CASSRDNGKLFF
TRBV6-1 NA CASSEHAQGWALYEQYF
TRBV6-5 NA CASWDSLGNTQYF
TRBV7-8 NA CASSLPTGNTEAFF
TRBV5-1 once CASTRTGSTDTQYF
TRBV5-4 NA CASRPATRQGKSRGYTF
TRBV19 few CASTSPLGQPYEQYF
TRBV12-5 NA CASGLVPGGGGNTEAFF
TRBV27 NA CASSPSSGRYEQYF
TRBV4-3 NA CASSQGRNREDSPLHF
TRBV5-6 NA CASSLGGNTEAFF
TRBV2 few CASSVGRGSPLHF
TRBV6-1 NA CASGVTDTQYF
TRBV19 NA CASTYQTRLPGANVLTF
TRBV27 NA CASSLSSWRGNEQFF